This entry concerns a single T cell receptor beta chain. The sample belongs to a study of T cell changes during pregnancy in multiple sclerosis. The germline CDR1 and CDR2 sequences are MDHEN and SYDVKM. The V and J ends lost 3 bases and 0 bases respectively, with 10 bases between them. This CDR3 has 15 residues. Assay used: immunoSEQ multiplex PCR; TCRdb lists only in-frame clones, some missing. This sample has about 68,000 clones; about nine tenths occur once, and the top ten carry around 1.5%. The sequence was obtained from a female donor with multiple sclerosis, enrolled in a pregnancy study. Specimen: peripheral blood, collected in the third trimester of pregnancy. The rearrangement uses TRBV28 and TRBJ2-3; D perhaps matches TRBD1 (5 bases). CDR3 coding DNA: TGTGCCAGCAGTTTCCCAGGGCCTAGCACAGATACGCAGTATTTT. Translating gives CASSFPGPSTDTQYF.